This is a list of T cell receptor beta chains from one sample in a study of blood T cell repertoires in COVID-19. The data were produced by immunoSEQ multiplex PCR, yet TCRdb's version contains in-frame clones alone and is incomplete. This sample has tens of thousands of clones, with around 92% found just once. Sequencing was performed on peripheral blood. These receptors originate from a man in his 60s with acute or convalescent COVID-19. Each CDR3 is given with its conserved first and last residue. Fields, in order: clone size, V gene, J gene, D gene, CDR3 DNA, CDR3 protein. The D gene is left open where the match is weak. The size field is filled for only some rows; it gives once, few, many or a size class.

once	TRBV5-4	TRBJ2-1	TRBD2	TGTGCCAGCATGACTAGCGGGAGAAGAAATGAGCAGTTCTTC	CASMTSGRRNEQFF
-	TRBV5-1	TRBJ1-1	-	TGCGCCAGCAGCCCGAATGGGGGCGAAGCTTTCTTT	CASSPNGGEAFF
once	TRBV3-1/TRBV3-2	TRBJ1-1	-	TGTGCCAGCAGCCAAGTTAGGGGTTCGGGGGGCGAGACTGAAGCTTTCTTT	CASSQVRGSGGETEAFF
once	TRBV7-2	TRBJ2-5	TRBD2	TGTGCCAGCAGCTCACTAGCGGTCGGGTACCAAGAGACCCAGTACTTC	CASSSLAVGYQETQYF
-	TRBV7-2	TRBJ1-2	-	TGTGCCAGCAGCTTAGCGCGGGAAAGTAACTATGGCTACACCTTC	CASSLARESNYGYTF
-	TRBV19	TRBJ1-5	TRBD1	TGTGCCAGTAGTGCCGACAGGGCTAGCAATCAGCCCCAGCATTTT	CASSADRASNQPQHF
once	TRBV5-1	TRBJ2-3	TRBD1	TGCGCCAGCAGCTTGGAAGGGACAGGGGAGACAGATACGCAGTATTTT	CASSLEGTGETDTQYF
-	TRBV9	TRBJ2-7	-	TGTGCCAGCAGCGTAGCCCAGGGCTCCTACGAGCAGTACTTC	CASSVAQGSYEQYF
few	TRBV5-5	TRBJ1-1	-	TGTGCCAGCAGCGCAGATACCGACAGGTCTGAAGCTTTCTTT	CASSADTDRSEAFF
-	TRBV5-1	TRBJ2-3	TRBD1	TGCGCCAGCAGCGCCGGACAGGGAAGTGCAGATACGCAGTATTTT	CASSAGQGSADTQYF
-	TRBV21-1	TRBJ1-4	-	TGTGCCAGCAGCAAAGAGGGCCGGGGAACTAATGAAAAACTGTTTTTT	CASSKEGRGTNEKLFF
-	TRBV28	TRBJ1-2	-	TGTGCCAGCAGACGGTGGGACTCTCGGGGCTATGGCTACACCTTC	CASRRWDSRGYGYTF
-	TRBV6-5	TRBJ1-1	-	TGTGCCAGCAGAGAGACACTGAACACTGAAGCTTTCTTT	CASRETLNTEAFF
-	TRBV5-1	TRBJ2-7	TRBD2	TGCGCCAGCAGCTTGAGGACGGGGGCTAGCGGGACCTACGAGCAGTACTTC	CASSLRTGASGTYEQYF
-	TRBV12-3/TRBV12-4	TRBJ2-3	TRBD2	TGTGCCAGCAAGGGCGGGAGGTGGAATACGCAGTATTTT	CASKGGRWNTQYF
-	TRBV11-2	TRBJ2-3	TRBD1	TGTGCCAGCAGCCAACAGGGGAACACAGATACGCAGTATTTT	CASSQQGNTDTQYF
-	TRBV15	TRBJ2-2	-	TGTGCCACCAGCAAAGAGCGACAATCCGGGGAGCTGTTTTTT	CATSKERQSGELFF
-	TRBV5-6	TRBJ2-5	TRBD2	TGTGCCAGCACTGGGGGGGAGTGGCAAGAGACCCAGTACTTC	CASTGGEWQETQYF
-	TRBV6-4	TRBJ2-3	-	TGTGCCAGCAGTGGGCCGTCCTATACGCAGTATTTT	CASSGPSYTQYF
-	TRBV18	TRBJ1-4	-	TGTGCCAGCTCACCGTCAGGGACTAATGAAAAACTGTTTTTT	CASSPSGTNEKLFF
-	TRBV4-3	TRBJ1-2	TRBD1	TGCGCCAGCAGCCAAGTGGCGCAGGGGGCGAGTGGCTACACCTTC	CASSQVAQGASGYTF
-	TRBV27	TRBJ1-3	TRBD1	TGTGCCAGCAGTTCCCAATACAGGGGCCAAATATATTTT	CASSSQYRGQIYF
-	TRBV27	TRBJ1-2	-	TGTGCCAGCAGTCCGGGGGGGGGACGGGGCTACACCTTC	CASSPGGGRGYTF
-	TRBV7-6	TRBJ1-4	-	TGTGCCAGCAGCTCCAAACGGGGATCCAGTTCAACTAATGAAAAACTGTTTTTT	CASSSKRGSSSTNEKLFF
-	TRBV5-1	TRBJ1-4	TRBD1	TGCGCCAGCAGCCAGCCGACAGGGGGGACGTCAACTAATGAAAAACTGTTTTTT	CASSQPTGGTSTNEKLFF
-	TRBV19	TRBJ2-2	-	TGTGCCAGTAGTACCTTGACCAAGCGGTTCACCGGGGAGCTGTTTTTT	CASSTLTKRFTGELFF
-	TRBV7-9	TRBJ2-7	TRBD1	TGTGCCAGCAGCTTAGAGGTGGGGACAGGCTTTTACGAGCAGTACTTC	CASSLEVGTGFYEQYF
-	TRBV5-1	TRBJ2-2	TRBD2	TGCGCCAGCAGCACGGGAGGGCCAAACACCGGGGAGCTGTTTTTT	CASSTGGPNTGELFF
few	TRBV19	TRBJ1-2	-	TGTGCCAGTAGTATAGATCGTAACAGGCCTTATGGCTACACCTTC	CASSIDRNRPYGYTF
-	TRBV28	TRBJ1-4	-	TGTGCCAGCAGCCTCGCTCTACGTGAAAAACTGTTTTTT	CASSLALREKLFF
-	TRBV19	TRBJ2-7	TRBD1	TGTGCCAGTAGTTTAAGGGGGACAGGACACTACGAGCAGTACTTC	CASSLRGTGHYEQYF
-	TRBV30	TRBJ1-1	-	TGTGCCTGTGACAGACTGAACACTGAAGCTTTCTTT	CACDRLNTEAFF
-	TRBV14	TRBJ2-1	-	TGTGCCAGCAGCCAAGATCCGGGGATGAATGAGCAGTTCTTC	CASSQDPGMNEQFF
once	TRBV7-3	TRBJ2-6	-	TGTGCCAGCAGCTTAATGCGCTCTGGGGCCAACGTCCTGACTTTC	CASSLMRSGANVLTF
few	TRBV9	TRBJ1-4	-	TGTGCCAGCAGCCCCCGGGGGGGTGAAAAACTGTTTTTT	CASSPRGGEKLFF
-	TRBV11-3	TRBJ2-2	-	TGTGCCAGCAGCTTTTCGGGAGATTACACCGGGGAGCTGTTTTTT	CASSFSGDYTGELFF
-	TRBV4-3	TRBJ2-3	TRBD2	TGCGCCAGCAGCCAAGGAGTCGGGGGGAGACGCACAGATACGCAGTATTTT	CASSQGVGGRRTDTQYF
-	TRBV5-6	TRBJ2-2	-	TGTGCCAGCAGCCACGGACTGATTGCGAACACCGGGGAGCTGTTTTTT	CASSHGLIANTGELFF
-	TRBV7-9	TRBJ2-1	TRBD2	TGTGCCAGCAGCCCTCGGGGGGTGGCCTACAATGAGCAGTTCTTC	CASSPRGVAYNEQFF
-	TRBV30	TRBJ1-2	-	TGTGCCTGGAGTGCGAGCTATGGCTACACCTTC	CAWSASYGYTF
-	TRBV27	TRBJ1-2	-	TGTGCCAGCAGTCTCCAGCGCAACTCCTATGGCTACACCTTC	CASSLQRNSYGYTF
-	TRBV27	TRBJ2-3	TRBD1	TGTGCCAGCAGTTTCCGCCGGGACAGCAGCACAGATACGCAGTATTTT	CASSFRRDSSTDTQYF
-	TRBV19	TRBJ2-1	-	TGTGCCAGTAGTATCCAGGGAGGTAGCGTTGAGCAGTTCTTC	CASSIQGGSVEQFF
-	TRBV23-1	TRBJ2-1	-	TGCGCCAGCAGTCCCTGGGGGGAACCCTCGTGCAATGAGCAGTTCTTC	CASSPWGEPSCNEQFF
-	TRBV4-1	TRBJ1-3	-	TGCGCCAGCAGCCTCGGGTATGGAAACACCATATATTTT	CASSLGYGNTIYF
-	TRBV7-2	TRBJ2-6	TRBD1	TGTGCCAGCAGCTTAAGGGGACAGAAAAACTCTGGGGCCAACGTCCTGACTTTC	CASSLRGQKNSGANVLTF
-	TRBV6-2/TRBV6-3	TRBJ2-2	TRBD1	TGTGCCAGCAGTTGGTCCGACAGGGTCACCGGGGAGCTGTTTTTT	CASSWSDRVTGELFF
-	TRBV19	TRBJ1-1	-	TGTGCCAGTAGTATCGGGGTTTACACTGAAGCTTTCTTT	CASSIGVYTEAFF
-	TRBV19	TRBJ1-5	-	TGTGCCAGTACTACGACAGGACCGCCCGGACCCCAGCATTTT	CASTTTGPPGPQHF
once	TRBV4-1	TRBJ2-3	-	TGCGCCAGCAGCCACCTCCAGGGGGGAAGCACAGATACGCAGTATTTT	CASSHLQGGSTDTQYF
-	TRBV13	TRBJ2-5	-	TGTGCCAGTAGGGCGGCAGGGTTGGGGGAGACCCAGTACTTC	CASRAAGLGETQYF
-	TRBV7-9	TRBJ2-3	TRBD2	TGTGCCAGCAGCTTCCTAGCGGAGAACACAGATACGCAGTATTTT	CASSFLAENTDTQYF
-	TRBV29-1	TRBJ2-1	TRBD1	TGCAGCGGAGACTCGACAGGGCCGGGGCAGTTCTTC	CSGDSTGPGQFF
-	TRBV7-6	TRBJ2-2	-	TGTGCCAGCAGCTCAGGCACCGGGGAGCTGTTTTTT	CASSSGTGELFF
-	TRBV11-1	TRBJ2-2	-	TGTGCCAGCAGCCCGGGGTGGCAGACGAACACCGGGGAGCTGTTTTTT	CASSPGWQTNTGELFF